Shown below are 23 T cell receptor beta chains from a single sample sequenced in a study of T cell changes during pregnancy in multiple sclerosis. The repertoire was sequenced with immunoSEQ multiplex PCR; TCRdb's copy has only in-frame clones and lacks some. The sample lists tens of thousands of clones; around 97% were seen once. This specimen consisted of CD8+ T cells from peripheral blood mononuclear cells, obtained after pregnancy. Every receptor here comes from a female donor with multiple sclerosis, enrolled in a pregnancy study.

V usage is TRBV28 and J usage is TRBJ2-3, with D perhaps TRBD2 (6 bases). The CDR3 contains 15 residues. The germline gives CDR1 MDHEN, CDR2 SYDVKM. The V end lost 7 bases, the J end lost 3 bases, and 17 bases lay between the germline ends. Written as DNA, the CDR3 is TGTGCCAGCATCTTGACTAGGACGGGGACAGATACGCAGTATTTT. Protein product: CASILTRTGTDTQYF.

The chain couples TRBV27 to TRBJ2-2; D perhaps matches TRBD1 (6 bases). Germline V gives CDR1 MNHEY, CDR2 SMNVEV (reference sequence). With 4 bases removed from V and 0 bases from J, the gap between germline ends came to 9 bases. The CDR3 is made up of 15 amino acids. The CDR3 coding sequence is TGTGCCAGCAGTTCAGGGGCTGCGAACACCGGGGAGCTGTTTTTT. This gives the protein CASSSGAANTGELFF.

This chain's CDR3 is CASRDDGGYEQYF. CDR3 nucleotide sequence: TGTGCCAGCAGAGACGACGGAGGCTACGAGCAGTACTTC. The V call is TRBV2, the J call TRBJ2-7; possibly TRBD2 for D (5 bases). V shed 6 bases and J shed 3 bases, with 12 bases lying between them. Germline CDR1 and CDR2: SNHLY and FYNNEI. The CDR3 has 13 amino acids. Filled out from reference TRBV2 and TRBJ2-7, the complete variable domain reads EPEVTQTPSHQVTQMGQEVILRCVPISNHLYFYWYRQILGQKVEFLVSFYNNEISEKSEIFDDQFSVERPDGSNFTLKIRSTKLEDSAMYFCASRDDGGYEQYFGPGTRLTVT.

The J gene is TRBJ2-1, the V gene TRBV19; D is ambiguous. Trimming took 3 bases from V and 8 from J, leaving 11 bases between them. The germline CDR1 and CDR2 sequences are LNHDA and SQIVND (reference sequence). This CDR3 has 13 amino acids. The CDR3, as DNA: TGTGCCAGTAGTATTTACGTGCTAGATGAGCAGTTCTTC. This translates into CASSIYVLDEQFF.

The chain carries TRBV5-6 and TRBJ2-1; D remains unclear. The germline V gene has CDR1 SGHDT and CDR2 YYEEEE. This CDR3 is built from 15 residues. V shed 5 bases and J shed 4 bases, with 16 bases lying between them. The CDR3 bases are TGTGCCAGCAGATTAGTAGCAAACCGATACAATGAGCAGTTCTTC. Protein product: CASRLVANRYNEQFF.

The chain carries TRBV5-5 and TRBJ1-4, with TRBD1 identical over 12 bases. Trimming at V came to 0 bases and at J to 8 bases, leaving 5 bases not matched to a gene. Looked up from germline, CDR1 is SGHKS and CDR2 is YYEKEE (reference sequence). This CDR3 has 16 residues. CDR3 DNA sequence: TGTGCCAGCAGCTTGGACTGGGACAGGGGGCAAGAAAAACTGTTTTTT. Translation: CASSLDWDRGQEKLFF.

V usage is TRBV6-5 and J usage is TRBJ2-7; TRBD1 aligns across 8 bases. J was trimmed by 1 base and V by 4 bases; bases with no gene match: 3. CDR1 MNHEY and CDR2 SVGAGI come from the germline V gene. The CDR3 covers 14 residues. The DNA for the CDR3 is TGTGCCAGCAGTTGGACAGGGAGATCCTACGAGCAGTACTTC. It specifies CASSWTGRSYEQYF.

The chain has TRBV7-9 and TRBJ1-1, with D possibly being TRBD1 (5 bases). The ends were cut back, 4 bases at V and 3 bases at J, with 21 bases in the middle. This CDR3 is built from 17 residues. Germline loops: CDR1 SEHNR, CDR2 FQNEAQ (reference sequence). CDR3 sequence (DNA): TGTGCCAGCAGCTCCGACGAGGGCAGACGGGGGGACACTGAAGCTTTCTTT. Its protein product is CASSSDEGRRGDTEAFF.

The chain carries TRBV27 and TRBJ2-1; D unresolved. Germline CDR1 and CDR2: MNHEY and SMNVEV (reference sequence). With 6 bases removed from V and 9 bases from J, the gap between germline ends came to 21 bases. This CDR3 is built from 15 residues. CDR3 amino acids: CASSRLSPSSIEQFF. DNA for the CDR3: TGTGCCAGCAGCCGTCTTTCCCCCTCGTCTATTGAGCAGTTCTTC.

This chain links TRBV29-1 with TRBJ2-7, with TRBD1 matching 7 bases. V shed 3 bases, J shed 2 bases, and the junction held 4 bases outside the gene matches. Germline CDR1 SQVTM, CDR2 ANQGSEA. This CDR3 has 13 residues. CDR3 coding DNA: TGCAGCGTTGAGACGACAGGGCCCTACGAGCAGTACTTC. It codes for CSVETTGPYEQYF.

The V gene is TRBV14, the J gene TRBJ2-1; no reliable D call. The length of the CDR3 is 11 residues. V lost 4 bases and J 9 bases, leaving 7 bases between the germline ends. The germline gives CDR1 SGHDN, CDR2 FVKESK. The CDR3 DNA is TGTGCCAGCAGCCCATTTTTTGAGCAGTTCTTC. It codes for CASSPFFEQFF.

J is TRBJ2-7 and V is TRBV11-2; 7 bases fit TRBD1. The V gene end was trimmed by 2 bases and the J gene end by 1 base; junction bases not matched to a gene: 8. This CDR3 is 16 amino acids long. The germline V gene encodes CDR1 SGHAT and CDR2 FQNNGV. CDR3 region: CASSLRGQLRSYEQYF. DNA for the CDR3: TGTGCCAGCAGCTTAAGGGGACAGCTAAGGTCCTACGAGCAGTACTTC.

The chain carries TRBV7-2 and TRBJ2-1, with TRBD2 identical over 7 bases. Per germline, CDR1 SGHTA and CDR2 FQGNSA. There are 15 residues in the CDR3. V shed 2 bases, J shed 10 bases, and the junction held 11 bases outside the gene matches. CDR3 protein: CASSLHGTNPMEQFF. CDR3 bases: TGTGCCAGCAGCTTACACGGGACTAACCCCATGGAGCAGTTCTTC.

Only one count was recorded for this clone. V gene TRBV15 combines with J gene TRBJ1-2; possible D gene TRBD1, 5 bases. V gave up 0 bases and J gave up 5 bases, with 13 bases separating them. Germline V gives CDR1 LNHNV, CDR2 YYDKDF (reference sequence). The CDR3 runs 15 residues. The DNA for the CDR3 is TGTGCCACCAGCAGAGATCGGACACATTCTTATGGCTACACCTTC. Its protein is CATSRDRTHSYGYTF.

The V and J genes are TRBV21-1 and TRBJ1-3; the table names TRBD1, a call not compared with the DNA. TRBV21-1 is tagged as a pseudogene. The CDR3 covers 18 residues. The CDR3 DNA reads TGTGCCAGCAGCAAATTCCTTGCGACAGGGGAAAGCCCAAACACCATATATTTT. Protein: CASSKFLATGESPNTIYF.

J is TRBJ1-1 and V is TRBV19, with 9 bases lining up with TRBD1. The V gene's germline CDR1 is LNHDA and CDR2 SQIVND (reference sequence). With 5 bases clipped from V and 10 bases from J, the junction kept 8 bases outside the gene matches. The CDR3 contains 13 residues. The chain's CDR3 is CASSLGTGSAAFF. CDR3 sequence (DNA): TGTGCCAGTAGTCTTGGGACAGGGTCTGCAGCTTTCTTT.

The V gene is TRBV6-6, the J gene TRBJ2-1; D may be TRBD2 (7 bases). V was cut by 2 bases and J by 10 bases, with 18 bases left in between. CDR1 is MNHNY, CDR2 SVGAGI, per germline (reference sequence). CDR3 length: 15 amino acids. CDR3 residues: CASSYKGGAWREQFF. In DNA form, the CDR3 reads TGTGCCAGCAGTTACAAAGGGGGGGCTTGGAGGGAGCAGTTCTTC.

The rearrangement links TRBV2 to TRBJ1-4, with TRBD1 matching over 8 bases. The CDR3 loop spans 15 amino acids. CDR1 is SNHLY, CDR2 FYNNEI, per germline. Unmatched junction bases numbered 4, after V lost 6 bases and J lost 1 base. CDR3 protein: CASSGDRGTNEKLFF. DNA for the CDR3: TGTGCCAGCAGCGGAGACAGGGGAACTAATGAAAAACTGTTTTTT.

The rearrangement joins TRBV7-9 to TRBJ1-3; TRBD1 matches at 8 bases. The V and J ends lost 5 bases and 3 bases, in that order; junction bases with no gene match: 12. Germline assignment: CDR1 SEHNR and CDR2 FQNEAQ (reference sequence). The length of the CDR3 is 17 residues. The chain's CDR3 is CASSPDTDRVDGNTIYF. Written as DNA, the CDR3 is TGTGCCAGCAGCCCCGATACGGACAGGGTGGATGGAAACACCATATATTTT.

V gene TRBV28 combines with J gene TRBJ2-3, with TRBD2 matching 13 bases. This CDR3 region has 15 residues. Germline V gene sequence: CDR1 MDHEN, CDR2 SYDVKM. V was clipped by 3 bases and J by 6 bases; unmatched bases: 3. The CDR3 protein is CASSFRLAGGDTQYF. The CDR3 nucleotides read TGTGCCAGCAGTTTTCGACTAGCGGGAGGCGATACGCAGTATTTT.

The V and J genes are TRBV2 and TRBJ2-5; D gene unclear. Germline CDR1 reads SNHLY; CDR2 reads FYNNEI. This CDR3 has 11 amino acids. V shed 4 bases and J shed 5 bases, with 5 bases lying between them. CDR3 protein: CASSGLETQYF. Written as DNA, the CDR3 is TGTGCCAGCAGTGGGCTCGAGACCCAGTACTTC.

The rearrangement uses TRBV7-3 and TRBJ2-2, with no clear D. CDR3 size: 14 residues. The V gene's germline CDR1 is SGHTA and CDR2 FQGTGA. Trimming pared 0 bases from V and 5 bases from J, leaving 7 bases between. The CDR3 is CASSLTAGTGELFF. The CDR3 DNA reads as TGTGCCAGCAGCTTAACCGCCGGGACCGGGGAGCTGTTTTTT.

The gene calls are TRBV19 and TRBJ2-7; TRBD2 matches at 8 bases. The CDR3 totals 11 residues. The germline CDR1 and CDR2 sequences are LNHDA and SQIVND (reference sequence). Unmatched junction bases numbered 3, after V lost 5 bases and J lost 9 bases. The chain's CDR3 is CASSRGGAQYF. The CDR3 DNA reads as TGTGCCAGTAGTCGGGGGGGCGCGCAGTACTTC.